This TCR beta chain appears in the sequencing data of a study of T cells in Graves' hyperthyroidism and ophthalmopathy. The overall study: Peripheral blood collection took place at initial diagnosis, before any treatment. Findings and caveats of the study: The model's output predicted ophthalmopathy at a median of 6.5 months prior to onset.

An approximately 10 ml volume of fresh peripheral blood provided the PBMCs. Losses at the gene ends were 5 bases for V and 6 bases for J; bases not matched to a gene: 11. This CDR3 has 16 amino acids. Remarks on this clonotype: Its antigen is not known.

Template material for amplifying TCR beta CDR3 regions consisted of RNA transcripts. First-round RT-PCR targeting the TCR CDR3 was performed with the HTBI primer set. Each CDR3 protein is one row after TCRdb ran MiXCR on the multiplex PCR reads. Seen here are a few hundred thousand distinct CDR3 sequences, approximately 14% observed once, and the top ten hold roughly 35%. The sample comprised blood. This clonotype was obtained from a woman aged 40 to 50 with Graves' ophthalmopathy. This sequence joins TRBV12-3 or TRBV12-4 and TRBJ2-2; 8 bases agree with TRBD2. The CDR3 sequence: CASSSWSGSWAGELFF. The CDR3 nucleotides are TGTGCCAGCAGTAGTTGGAGCGGGAGTTGGGCCGGGGAGCTGTTTTTT.